Below, 13 T cell receptor beta chains from the same sample are listed, as sequenced in a study of blood T cells in healthy people across ages. It was with a sample-barcoded 5' primer and a J-beta primer mix that a second PCR of roughly 7 to 12 cycles was run. In TCRdb, the 5' RACE reads were re-called with MiXCR into one record per CDR3 protein. The top ten clones hold over 2% of a sample with about 1.8 million distinct CDR3 sequences, less than 50% of them seen once. The sample was blood. Receptors were obtained from a woman in her forties in good health.

This clonotype was found a few times. The V call is TRBV12-3 or TRBV12-4, the J call TRBJ2-5, with 10 nucleotides matching TRBD2. The CDR3 loop spans 16 amino acids. With V trimmed by 2 bases and J by 4 bases, 7 bases remained unmatched. The CDR3 protein is CASSLLAGARGETQYF. In DNA, the CDR3 is TGTGCCAGCAGTTTACTAGCGGGGGCCCGAGGAGAGACCCAGTACTTC.

The chain couples TRBV6-2 or TRBV6-3 to TRBJ2-7; either TRBD1 or TRBD2 may supply D (5 bases each). The germline V gene encodes CDR1 MNHEY and CDR2 SVGEGT. This CDR3 is built from 15 residues. Trimming shortened V by 7 bases and J by 2 bases, and 18 bases separated the two germline ends. The CDR3 bases are TGTGCCAGCACCACGCCGGGGCTACCCGCCTACGAGCAGTACTTC. As protein: CASTTPGLPAYEQYF.

This clonotype occurred a few times. This sequence joins TRBV7-2 and TRBJ2-7; a weak D match, TRBD2 (7 bases). V lost 4 bases to trimming and J lost 5 bases, with 12 bases between them. The CDR3 runs 13 residues. Germline V CDR1 and CDR2: SGHTA, FQGNSA. The CDR3 loop is CASSSQGGNEQYF. The DNA of the CDR3 is TGTGCCAGCAGCTCACAGGGAGGGAACGAGCAGTACTTC.

Only a few counts were recorded for this clonotype. The chain has TRBV20-1 and TRBJ2-1; 9 bases agree with TRBD1. CDR3 length equals 13 residues. J lost 6 bases, V lost 5 bases, and 5 bases had no gene match. Germline V gene sequence: CDR1 DFQATT, CDR2 SNEGSKA (reference sequence). DNA of the CDR3: TGCAGTGCTTGGGGACAGGGATCCAATGAGCAGTTCTTC. This translates into CSAWGQGSNEQFF.

A word on this clonotype: The junction and the germline gene differ at one end; a read error may be behind it. The chain has TRBV4-3 and TRBJ2-6; 8 bases map to TRBD1. The CDR3 covers 17 residues. Germline lookup yields CDR1 LGHNA and CDR2 YSLEER. The CDR3 DNA reads as TGCGCCAGCAGCCAAAGTCAGGGGGCGACCGGGGCCAACGTCCCGACTTTC. It specifies CASSQSQGATGANVPTF.

This chain connects TRBV4-1 to TRBJ2-1; 12 nucleotides line up with TRBD2. V shed 6 bases and J 9 bases; nucleotides not matched to a gene: 9. This CDR3 has 15 amino acids. Per the germline V gene, CDR1 is MGHRA and CDR2 is YSYEKL. In nucleotides, the CDR3 is TGCGCCAGCAGGCTCTCTAGCGGGGGGGCTGGTGAGCAGTTCTTC. Protein product: CASRLSSGGAGEQFF.

This clonotype was found a few times. The gene calls are TRBV10-3 and TRBJ2-4; D is possibly TRBD2 (7 bases). In germline, CDR1 is ENHRY, CDR2 SYGVKD. CDR3 length: 17 residues. The germline V and J ends were trimmed by 5 bases and 0 bases, with 17 bases remaining between them. The CDR3 spells CAISPVGGGLAKNIQYF. The CDR3 nucleotides read TGTGCCATCAGTCCAGTGGGAGGGGGGTTAGCCAAAAACATTCAGTACTTC.

As concerns this clonotype: The junction departs from germline at one end; a sequencing error may be responsible. The chain uses TRBV5-6 and TRBJ1-6; D remains unclear. This CDR3 has 19 residues. Germline CDR1 and CDR2: SGHDT and YYEEEE. CDR3 protein: CASSLTVPAPSSYDSPLHF. DNA for the CDR3: TGTGCCAGCAGCTTAACGGTCCCCGCACCTAGCTCCTATGATTCACCCCTCCACTTT.

With regard to this clonotype: Germline and junction disagree at one end, which may indicate a read error. The chain links TRBV2 to TRBJ1-2; TRBD1 aligns across 9 bases. The CDR3 extends over 14 amino acids. Germline CDR1 SNHLY, CDR2 FYNNEI. CDR3 nucleotides: TGTGCCGGCAGGCGGGACAGGGCTAACTATGGCTACACCTTC. It translates to CAGRRDRANYGYTF.

The chain recombines TRBV11-2 with TRBJ2-5; 8 positions agree with TRBD1. The J call may be wrong; the DNA end is better matched by TRBJ2-7. Germline CDR1 and CDR2: SGHAT and FQNNGV. The CDR3 extends over 16 amino acids. CDR3 loop: CASSSPGTGRSYEQYF. Here the CDR3 DNA reads TGTGCCAGCAGCTCCCCCGGGACAGGTCGCAGCTACGAGCAGTACTTC.

There are a few counts of this clonotype. V usage is TRBV11-2 and J usage is TRBJ2-5; 9 nucleotides match TRBD1. There are 13 residues in the CDR3. V trimming: 5 bases; J trimming: 11 bases; junction bases outside the gene matches: 9. CDR1 is SGHAT and CDR2 is FQNNGV in the germline V gene. The DNA for the CDR3 is TGTGCCAGCAGCATTGGGACAGGGCGGGAGCAGTACTTC. This gives the protein CASSIGTGREQYF.

The CDR3 nucleotides are TGTGCCAGCTCGAGTGACCAGGGTGGAGAGACCCAGTACTTC. Amino acids: CASSSDQGGETQYF. This chain uses TRBV18 with TRBJ2-5, with D perhaps TRBD1 (5 bases). Trimming removed 6 bases from V and 4 bases from J, with 15 bases in between. The CDR3 runs to 14 residues. Germline CDR1 KGHSH, CDR2 LQKENI.

There are many counts of this clonotype. This sequence joins TRBV29-1 and TRBJ2-5, with 10 bases lining up with TRBD1. Trimming cost V 4 bases and J 7 bases; bases outside gene matches: 3. Germline V gives CDR1 SQVTM, CDR2 ANQGSEA. There are 12 residues in the CDR3. CDR3 residues: CSVVGQGGTQYF. In nucleotides, the CDR3 is TGCAGCGTTGTTGGACAGGGGGGGACCCAGTACTTC.